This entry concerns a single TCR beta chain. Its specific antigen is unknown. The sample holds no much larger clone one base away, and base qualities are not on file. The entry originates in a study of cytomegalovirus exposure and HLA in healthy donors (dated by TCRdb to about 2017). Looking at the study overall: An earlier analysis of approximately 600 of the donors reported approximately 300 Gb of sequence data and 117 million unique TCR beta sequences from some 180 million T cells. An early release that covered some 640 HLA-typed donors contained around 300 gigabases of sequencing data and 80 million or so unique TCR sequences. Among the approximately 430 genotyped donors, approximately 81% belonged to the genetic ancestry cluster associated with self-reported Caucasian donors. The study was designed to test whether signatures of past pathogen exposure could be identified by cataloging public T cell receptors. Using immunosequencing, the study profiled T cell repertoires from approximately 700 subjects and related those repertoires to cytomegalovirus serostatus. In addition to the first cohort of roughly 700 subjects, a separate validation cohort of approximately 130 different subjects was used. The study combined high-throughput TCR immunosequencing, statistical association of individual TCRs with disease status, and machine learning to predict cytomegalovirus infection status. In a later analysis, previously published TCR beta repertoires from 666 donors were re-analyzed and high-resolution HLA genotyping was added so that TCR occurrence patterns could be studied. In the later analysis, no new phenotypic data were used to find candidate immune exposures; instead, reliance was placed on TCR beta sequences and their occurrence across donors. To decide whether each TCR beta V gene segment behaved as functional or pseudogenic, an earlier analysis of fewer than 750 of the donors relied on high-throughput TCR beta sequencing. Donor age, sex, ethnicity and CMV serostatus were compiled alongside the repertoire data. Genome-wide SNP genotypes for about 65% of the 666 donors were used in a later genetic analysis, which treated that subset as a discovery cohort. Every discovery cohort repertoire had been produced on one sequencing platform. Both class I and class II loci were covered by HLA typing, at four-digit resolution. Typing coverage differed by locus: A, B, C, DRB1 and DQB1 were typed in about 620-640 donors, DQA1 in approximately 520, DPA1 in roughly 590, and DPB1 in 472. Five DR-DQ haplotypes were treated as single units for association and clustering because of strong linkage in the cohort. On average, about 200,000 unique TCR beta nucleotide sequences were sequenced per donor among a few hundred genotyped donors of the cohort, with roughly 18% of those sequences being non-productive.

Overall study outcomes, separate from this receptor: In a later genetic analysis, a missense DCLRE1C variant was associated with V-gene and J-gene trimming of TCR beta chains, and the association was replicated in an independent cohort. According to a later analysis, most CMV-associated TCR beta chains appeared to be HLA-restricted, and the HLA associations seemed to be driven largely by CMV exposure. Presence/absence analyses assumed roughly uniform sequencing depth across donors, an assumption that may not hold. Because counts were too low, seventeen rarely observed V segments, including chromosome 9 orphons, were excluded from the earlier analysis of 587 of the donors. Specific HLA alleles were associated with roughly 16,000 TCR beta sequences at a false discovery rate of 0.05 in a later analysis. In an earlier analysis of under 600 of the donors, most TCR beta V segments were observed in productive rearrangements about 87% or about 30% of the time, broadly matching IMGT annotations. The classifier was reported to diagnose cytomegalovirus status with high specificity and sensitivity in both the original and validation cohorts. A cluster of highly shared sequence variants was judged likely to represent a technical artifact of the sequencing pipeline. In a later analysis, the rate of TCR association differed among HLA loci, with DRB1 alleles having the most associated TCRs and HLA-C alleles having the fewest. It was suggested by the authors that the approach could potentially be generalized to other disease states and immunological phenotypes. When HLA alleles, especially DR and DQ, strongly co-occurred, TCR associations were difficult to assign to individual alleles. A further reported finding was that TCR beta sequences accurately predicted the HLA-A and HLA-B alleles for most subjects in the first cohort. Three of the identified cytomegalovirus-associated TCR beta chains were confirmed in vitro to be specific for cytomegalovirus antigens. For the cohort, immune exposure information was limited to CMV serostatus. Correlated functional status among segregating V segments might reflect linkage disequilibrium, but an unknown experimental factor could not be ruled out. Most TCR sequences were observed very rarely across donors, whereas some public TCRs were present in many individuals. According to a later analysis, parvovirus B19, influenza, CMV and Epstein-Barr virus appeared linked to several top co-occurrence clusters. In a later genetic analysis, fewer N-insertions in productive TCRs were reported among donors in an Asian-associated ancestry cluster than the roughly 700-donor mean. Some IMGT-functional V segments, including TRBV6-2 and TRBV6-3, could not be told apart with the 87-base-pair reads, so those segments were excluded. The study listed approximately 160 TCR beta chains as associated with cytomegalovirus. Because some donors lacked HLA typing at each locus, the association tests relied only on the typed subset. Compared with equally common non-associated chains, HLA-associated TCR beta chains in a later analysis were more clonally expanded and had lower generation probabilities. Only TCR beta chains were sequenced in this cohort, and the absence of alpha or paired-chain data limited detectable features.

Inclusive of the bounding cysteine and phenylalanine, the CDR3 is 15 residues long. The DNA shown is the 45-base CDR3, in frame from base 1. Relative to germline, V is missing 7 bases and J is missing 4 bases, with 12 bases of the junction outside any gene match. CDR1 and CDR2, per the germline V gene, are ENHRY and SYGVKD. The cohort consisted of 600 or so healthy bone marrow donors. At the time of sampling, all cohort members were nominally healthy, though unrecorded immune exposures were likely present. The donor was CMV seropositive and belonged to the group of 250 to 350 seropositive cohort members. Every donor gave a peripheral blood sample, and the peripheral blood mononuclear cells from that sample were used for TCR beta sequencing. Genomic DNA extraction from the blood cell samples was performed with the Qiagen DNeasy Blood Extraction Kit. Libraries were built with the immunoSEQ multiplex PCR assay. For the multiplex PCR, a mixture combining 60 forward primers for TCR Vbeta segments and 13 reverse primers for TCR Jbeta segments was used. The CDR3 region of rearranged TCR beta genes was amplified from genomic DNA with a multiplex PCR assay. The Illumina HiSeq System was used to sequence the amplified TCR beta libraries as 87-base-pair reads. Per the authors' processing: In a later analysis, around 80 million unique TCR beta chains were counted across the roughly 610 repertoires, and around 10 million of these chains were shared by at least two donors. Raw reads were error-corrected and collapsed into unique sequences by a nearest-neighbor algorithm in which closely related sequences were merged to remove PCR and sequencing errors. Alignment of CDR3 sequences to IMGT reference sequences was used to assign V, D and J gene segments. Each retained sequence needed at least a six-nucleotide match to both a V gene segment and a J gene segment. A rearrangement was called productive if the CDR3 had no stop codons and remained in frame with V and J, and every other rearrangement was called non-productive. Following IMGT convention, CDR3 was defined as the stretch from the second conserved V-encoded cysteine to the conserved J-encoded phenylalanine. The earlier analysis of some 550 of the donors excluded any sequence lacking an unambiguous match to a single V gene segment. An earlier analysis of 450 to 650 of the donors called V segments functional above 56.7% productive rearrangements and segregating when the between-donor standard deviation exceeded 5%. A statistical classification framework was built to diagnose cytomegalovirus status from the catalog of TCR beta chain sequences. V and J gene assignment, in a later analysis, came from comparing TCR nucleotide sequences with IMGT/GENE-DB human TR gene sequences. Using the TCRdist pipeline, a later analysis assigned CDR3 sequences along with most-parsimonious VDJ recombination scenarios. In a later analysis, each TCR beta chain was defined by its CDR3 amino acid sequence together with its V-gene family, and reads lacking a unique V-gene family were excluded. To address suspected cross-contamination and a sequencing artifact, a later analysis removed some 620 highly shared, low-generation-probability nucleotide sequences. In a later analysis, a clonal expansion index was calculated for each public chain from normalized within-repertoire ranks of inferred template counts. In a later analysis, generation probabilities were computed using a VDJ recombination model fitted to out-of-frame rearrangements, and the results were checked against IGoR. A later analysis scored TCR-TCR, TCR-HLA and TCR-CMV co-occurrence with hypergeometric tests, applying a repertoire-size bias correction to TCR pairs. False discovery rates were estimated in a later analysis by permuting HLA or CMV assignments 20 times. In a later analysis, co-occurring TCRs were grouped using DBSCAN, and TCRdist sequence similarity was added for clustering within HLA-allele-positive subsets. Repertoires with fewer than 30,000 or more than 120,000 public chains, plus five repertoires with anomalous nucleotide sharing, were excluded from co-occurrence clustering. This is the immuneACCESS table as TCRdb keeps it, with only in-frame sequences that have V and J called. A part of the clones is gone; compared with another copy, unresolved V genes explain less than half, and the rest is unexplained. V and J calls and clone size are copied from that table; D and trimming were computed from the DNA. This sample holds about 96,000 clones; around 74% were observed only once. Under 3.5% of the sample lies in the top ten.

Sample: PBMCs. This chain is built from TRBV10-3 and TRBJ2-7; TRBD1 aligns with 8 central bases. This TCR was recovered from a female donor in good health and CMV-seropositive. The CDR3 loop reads CAITATGDPKYEQYF. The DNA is TGTGCCATCACCGCGACAGGGGACCCTAAGTACGAGCAGTACTTC.